This record covers a single T cell receptor beta chain. Treatment meaning: randomized to nivolumab then ipilimumab (arm A) or the reverse (arm B). Patients had received no earlier DNA-damaging chemotherapy. Measured with immunoSEQ multiplex PCR; TCRdb has only the in-frame clones, and not every one. The repertoire includes under 20,000 clones, roughly 25% of them detected once, and roughly 6.8% sits in the top ten. The sample comes from a study of sequential checkpoint blockade in melanoma. Study-level background: Patients were randomized 1:1 to nivolumab-then-ipilimumab or ipilimumab-then-nivolumab first-line.

Germline loops: CDR1 MNHGY, CDR2 SAAAGT. There are 16 residues in the CDR3. Unmatched junction bases numbered 7, after V lost 0 bases and J lost 7 bases. The source of this sequence is a human donor with melanoma. The chain couples TRBV6-8 to TRBJ2-1, with TRBD2 matching 9 bases. The sequences come from tumor tissue (inferred from file names), collected from a patient given nivolumab and ipilimumab in sequence. CDR3 in DNA: TGTGCCAGCAGTTACTCGACGGCTAGCGGGGCTAATGAGCAGTTCTTC. Its translation: CASSYSTASGANEQFF.